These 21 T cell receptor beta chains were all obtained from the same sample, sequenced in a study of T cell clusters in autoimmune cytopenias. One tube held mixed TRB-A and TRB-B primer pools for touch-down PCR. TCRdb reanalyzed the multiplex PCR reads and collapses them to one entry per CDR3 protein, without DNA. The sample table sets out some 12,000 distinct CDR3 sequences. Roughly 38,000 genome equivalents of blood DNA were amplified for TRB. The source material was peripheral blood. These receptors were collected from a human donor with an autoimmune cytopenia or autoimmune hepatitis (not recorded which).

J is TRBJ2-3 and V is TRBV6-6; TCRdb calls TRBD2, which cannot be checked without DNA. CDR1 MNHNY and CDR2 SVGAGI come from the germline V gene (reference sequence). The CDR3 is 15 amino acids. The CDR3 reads CASNAAGGFTDTQYF.

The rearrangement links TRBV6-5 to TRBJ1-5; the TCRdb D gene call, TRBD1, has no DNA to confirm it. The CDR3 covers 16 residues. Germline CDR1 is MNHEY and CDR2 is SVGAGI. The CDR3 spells CASSESQGSSNQPQHF.

The CDR3 region is CASSYSRESRRAFF. The genes are TRBV6-6 and TRBJ2-1. The CDR3 is made up of 14 amino acids. Germline-derived CDR1 and CDR2 are MNHNY and SVGAGI (reference sequence).

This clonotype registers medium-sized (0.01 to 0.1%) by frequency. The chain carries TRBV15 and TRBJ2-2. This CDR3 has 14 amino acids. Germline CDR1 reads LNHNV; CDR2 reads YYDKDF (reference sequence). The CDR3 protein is CATSSTEYTGELFF.

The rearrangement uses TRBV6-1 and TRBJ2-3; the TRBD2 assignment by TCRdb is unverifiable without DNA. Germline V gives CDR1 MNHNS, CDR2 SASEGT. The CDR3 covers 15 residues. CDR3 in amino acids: CASSGGLAGPNTQYF.

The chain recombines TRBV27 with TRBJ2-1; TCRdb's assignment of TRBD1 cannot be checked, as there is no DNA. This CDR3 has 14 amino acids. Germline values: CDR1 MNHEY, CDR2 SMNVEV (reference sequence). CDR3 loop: CASSHHTGINEQFF.

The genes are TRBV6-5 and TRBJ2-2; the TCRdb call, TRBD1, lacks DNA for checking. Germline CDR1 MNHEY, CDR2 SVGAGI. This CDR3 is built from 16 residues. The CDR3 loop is CASSRQLSTNTGELFF.

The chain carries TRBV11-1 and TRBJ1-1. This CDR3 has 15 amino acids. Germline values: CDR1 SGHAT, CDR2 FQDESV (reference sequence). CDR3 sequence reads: CASSSGAPMNTEAFF.

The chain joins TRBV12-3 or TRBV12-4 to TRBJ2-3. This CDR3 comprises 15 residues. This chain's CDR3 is CASSRDLASTDTQYF.

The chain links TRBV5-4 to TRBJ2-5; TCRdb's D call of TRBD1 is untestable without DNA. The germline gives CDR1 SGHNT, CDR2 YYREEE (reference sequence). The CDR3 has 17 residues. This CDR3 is CASSLTMAGGAGETQYF.

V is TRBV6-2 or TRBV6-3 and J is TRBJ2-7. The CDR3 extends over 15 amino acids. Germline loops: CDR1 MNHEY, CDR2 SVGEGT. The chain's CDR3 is CASIPRVGHSYEQYF.

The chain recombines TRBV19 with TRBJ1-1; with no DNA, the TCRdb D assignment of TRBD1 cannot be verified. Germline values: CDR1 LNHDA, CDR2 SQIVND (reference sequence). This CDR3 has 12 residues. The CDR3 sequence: CASSLQGFEAFF. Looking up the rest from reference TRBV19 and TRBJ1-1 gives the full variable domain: DGGITQSPKYLFRKEGQNVTLSCEQNLNHDAMYWYRQDPGQGLRLIYYSQIVNDFQKGDIAEGYSVSREKKESFPLTVTSAQKNPTAFYLCASSLQGFEAFFGQGTRLTVV.

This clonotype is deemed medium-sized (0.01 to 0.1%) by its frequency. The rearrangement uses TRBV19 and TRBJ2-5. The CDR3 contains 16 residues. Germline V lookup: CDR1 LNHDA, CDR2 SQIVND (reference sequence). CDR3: CASSIHHRLGQETQYF.

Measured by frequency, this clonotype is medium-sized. CDR3 sequence: CASSSRDYKDTQYF. This chain uses TRBV6-5 with TRBJ2-3; as DNA is missing, the TRBD1 call by TCRdb cannot be tested. The CDR3 is 14 residues long. Looked up from germline, CDR1 is MNHEY and CDR2 is SVGAGI.

The CDR3 sequence: CASSYGGNTEAFF. The gene calls are TRBV6-5 and TRBJ1-1; checking the TCRdb D call of TRBD1 is not possible without DNA. Germline V gene data show CDR1 as MNHEY and CDR2 as SVGAGI. This CDR3 spans 13 amino acids.

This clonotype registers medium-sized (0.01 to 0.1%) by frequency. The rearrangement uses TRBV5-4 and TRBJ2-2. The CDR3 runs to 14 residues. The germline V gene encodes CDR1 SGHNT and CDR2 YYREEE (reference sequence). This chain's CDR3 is CASSLYYNTGELFF.

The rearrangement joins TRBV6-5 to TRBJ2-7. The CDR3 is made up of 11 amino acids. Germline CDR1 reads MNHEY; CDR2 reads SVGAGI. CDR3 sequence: CASRGRYEQYF.

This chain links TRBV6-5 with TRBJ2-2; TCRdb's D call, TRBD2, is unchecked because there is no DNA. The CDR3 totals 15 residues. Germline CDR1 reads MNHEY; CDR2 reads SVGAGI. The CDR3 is CASSRSGKDTGELFF.

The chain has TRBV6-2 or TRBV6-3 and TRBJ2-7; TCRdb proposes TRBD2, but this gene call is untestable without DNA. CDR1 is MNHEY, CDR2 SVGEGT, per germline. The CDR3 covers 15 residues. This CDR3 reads CASSLQAGDLGEQYF.

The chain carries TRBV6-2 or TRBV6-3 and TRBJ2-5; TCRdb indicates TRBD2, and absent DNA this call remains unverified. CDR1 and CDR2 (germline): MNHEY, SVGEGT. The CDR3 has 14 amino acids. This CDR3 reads CASSAGLTGETQYF.

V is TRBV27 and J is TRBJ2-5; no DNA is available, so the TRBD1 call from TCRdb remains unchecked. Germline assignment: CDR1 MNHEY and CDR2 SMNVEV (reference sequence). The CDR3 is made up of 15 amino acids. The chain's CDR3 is CASSLNGQGWETQYF.